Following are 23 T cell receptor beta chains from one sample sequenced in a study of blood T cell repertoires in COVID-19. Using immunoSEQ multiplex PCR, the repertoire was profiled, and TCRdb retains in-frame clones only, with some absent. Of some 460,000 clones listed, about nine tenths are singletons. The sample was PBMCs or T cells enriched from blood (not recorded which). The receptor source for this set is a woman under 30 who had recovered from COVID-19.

In nucleotides, the CDR3 is TGTGCCAGCAGTCAGCCAACAGGGGGGGAGCAGTTCTTC. As protein: CASSQPTGGEQFF. The chain has TRBV27 and TRBJ2-1; TRBD1 matches at 8 bases. Germline V gene data show CDR1 as MNHEY and CDR2 as SMNVEV (reference sequence). The CDR3 contains 13 residues. Germline trimming cut 5 bases from V and 10 bases from J; bases unmatched to any gene: 7.

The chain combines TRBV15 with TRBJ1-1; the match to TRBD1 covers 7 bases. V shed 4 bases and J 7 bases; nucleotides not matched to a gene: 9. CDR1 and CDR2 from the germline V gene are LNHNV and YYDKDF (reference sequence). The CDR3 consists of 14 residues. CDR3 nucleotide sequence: TGTGCCACCAGCACCCAAACGGACAGGAGTGAAGCTTTCTTT. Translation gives CATSTQTDRSEAFF.

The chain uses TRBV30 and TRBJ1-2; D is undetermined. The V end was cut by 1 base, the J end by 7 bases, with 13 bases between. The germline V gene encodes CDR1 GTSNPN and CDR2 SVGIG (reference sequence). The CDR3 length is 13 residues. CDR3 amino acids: CAWSEEGLSGYTF. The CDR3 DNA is TGTGCCTGGAGTGAGGAGGGCTTAAGTGGCTACACCTTC. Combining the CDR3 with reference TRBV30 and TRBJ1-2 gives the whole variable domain SQTIHQWPATLVQPVGSPLSLECTVEGTSNPNLYWYRQAAGRGLQLLFYSVGIGQISSEVPQNLSASRPQDRQFILSSKKLLLSDSGFYLCAWSEEGLSGYTFGSGTRLTVV.

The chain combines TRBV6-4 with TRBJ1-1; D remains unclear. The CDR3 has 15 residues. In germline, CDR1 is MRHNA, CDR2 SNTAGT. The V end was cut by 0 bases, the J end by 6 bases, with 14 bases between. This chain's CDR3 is CASSDSGREQSEAFF. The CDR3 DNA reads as TGTGCCAGCAGTGACTCGGGGAGGGAACAGTCTGAAGCTTTCTTT.

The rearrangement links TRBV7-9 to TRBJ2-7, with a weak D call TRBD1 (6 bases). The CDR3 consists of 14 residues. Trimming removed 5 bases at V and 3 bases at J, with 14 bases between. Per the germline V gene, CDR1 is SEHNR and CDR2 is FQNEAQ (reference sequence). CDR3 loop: CASSASGQLYEQYF. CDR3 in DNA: TGTGCCAGCAGCGCCTCCGGACAGCTCTACGAGCAGTACTTC.

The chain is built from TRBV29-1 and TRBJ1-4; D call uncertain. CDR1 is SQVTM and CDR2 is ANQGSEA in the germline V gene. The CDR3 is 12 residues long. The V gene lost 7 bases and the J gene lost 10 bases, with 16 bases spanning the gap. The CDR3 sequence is CSAGEGLGKLFF. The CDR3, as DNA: TGCAGCGCCGGGGAGGGCTTGGGAAAACTGTTTTTT.

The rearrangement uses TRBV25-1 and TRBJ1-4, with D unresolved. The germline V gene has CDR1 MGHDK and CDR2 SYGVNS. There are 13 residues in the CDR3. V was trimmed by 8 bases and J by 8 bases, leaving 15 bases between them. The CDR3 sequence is CASALGGSEKLFF. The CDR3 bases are TGTGCCAGCGCTCTGGGAGGAAGCGAAAAACTGTTTTTT.

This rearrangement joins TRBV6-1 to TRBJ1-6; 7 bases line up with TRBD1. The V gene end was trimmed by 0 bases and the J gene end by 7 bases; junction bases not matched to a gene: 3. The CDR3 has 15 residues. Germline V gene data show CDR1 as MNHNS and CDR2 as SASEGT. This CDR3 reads CASSEADRSNSPLHF. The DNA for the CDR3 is TGTGCCAGCAGTGAAGCGGACAGGTCAAATTCACCCCTCCACTTT.

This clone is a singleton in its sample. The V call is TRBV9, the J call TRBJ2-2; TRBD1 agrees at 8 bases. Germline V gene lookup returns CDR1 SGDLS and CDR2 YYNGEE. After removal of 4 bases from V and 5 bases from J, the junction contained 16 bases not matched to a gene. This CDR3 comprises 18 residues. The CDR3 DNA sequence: TGTGCCAGCAGCTATAGGGGGACAGGAGATTTCGTAACCGGGGAGCTGTTTTTT. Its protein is CASSYRGTGDFVTGELFF. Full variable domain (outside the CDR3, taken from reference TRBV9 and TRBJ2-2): DSGVTQTPKHLITATGQRVTLRCSPRSGDLSVYWYQQSLDQGLQFLIQYYNGEERAKGNILERFSAQQFPDLHSELNLSSLELGDSALYFCASSYRGTGDFVTGELFFGEGSRLTVL.

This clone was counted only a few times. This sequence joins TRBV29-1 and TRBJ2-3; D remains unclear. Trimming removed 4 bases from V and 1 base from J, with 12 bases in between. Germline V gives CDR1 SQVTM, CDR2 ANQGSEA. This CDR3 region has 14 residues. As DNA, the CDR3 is TGCAGCGTTGTGAGGAGCCCTCGCACAGATACGCAGTATTTT. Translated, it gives CSVVRSPRTDTQYF.

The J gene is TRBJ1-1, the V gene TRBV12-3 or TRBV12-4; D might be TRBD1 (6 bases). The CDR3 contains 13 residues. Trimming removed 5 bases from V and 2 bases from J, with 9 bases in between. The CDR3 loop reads CASSDRRNTEAFF. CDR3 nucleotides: TGTGCCAGCAGTGACAGGAGAAACACTGAAGCTTTCTTT.

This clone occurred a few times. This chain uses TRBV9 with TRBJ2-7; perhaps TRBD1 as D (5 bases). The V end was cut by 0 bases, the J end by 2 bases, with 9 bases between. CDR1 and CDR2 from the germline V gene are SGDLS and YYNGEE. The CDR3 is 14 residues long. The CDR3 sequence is CASSVAQGPYEQYF. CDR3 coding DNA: TGTGCCAGCAGCGTAGCTCAGGGCCCCTACGAGCAGTACTTC.

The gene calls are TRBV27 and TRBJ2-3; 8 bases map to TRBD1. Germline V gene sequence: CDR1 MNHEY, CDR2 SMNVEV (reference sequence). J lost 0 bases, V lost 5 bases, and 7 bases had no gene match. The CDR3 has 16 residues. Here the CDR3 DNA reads TGTGCCAGCAGTGCCAGGGGGCCCACTAGCACAGATACGCAGTATTTT. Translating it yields CASSARGPTSTDTQYF.

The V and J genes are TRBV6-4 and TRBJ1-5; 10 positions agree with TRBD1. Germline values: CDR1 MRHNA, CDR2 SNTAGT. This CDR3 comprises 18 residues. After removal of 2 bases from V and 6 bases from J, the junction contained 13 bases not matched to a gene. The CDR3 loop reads CASSDPRQGARGRQPQHF. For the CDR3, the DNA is TGTGCCAGCAGTGACCCCAGACAGGGGGCGCGGGGACGTCAGCCCCAGCATTTT.

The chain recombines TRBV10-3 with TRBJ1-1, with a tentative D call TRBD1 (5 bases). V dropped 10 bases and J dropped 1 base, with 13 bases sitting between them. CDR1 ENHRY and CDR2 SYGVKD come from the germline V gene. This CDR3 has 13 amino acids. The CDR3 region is CATSSQGNTEAFF. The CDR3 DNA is TGTGCCACCTCGTCGCAGGGGAACACTGAAGCTTTCTTT.

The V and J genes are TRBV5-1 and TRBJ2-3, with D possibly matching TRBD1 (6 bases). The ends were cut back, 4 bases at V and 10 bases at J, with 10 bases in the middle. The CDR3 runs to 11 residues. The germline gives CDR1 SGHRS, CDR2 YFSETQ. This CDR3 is CASSDTGSQYF. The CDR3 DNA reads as TGCGCCAGCAGCGATACAGGGTCGCAGTATTTT.

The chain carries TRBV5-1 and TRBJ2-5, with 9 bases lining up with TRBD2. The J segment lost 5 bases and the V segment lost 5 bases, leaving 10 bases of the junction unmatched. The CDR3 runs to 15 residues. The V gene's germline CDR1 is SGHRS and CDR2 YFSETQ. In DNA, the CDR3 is TGCGCCAGCAGTAGGGTAGCGGGGGCGGTGGAGACCCAGTACTTC. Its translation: CASSRVAGAVETQYF.

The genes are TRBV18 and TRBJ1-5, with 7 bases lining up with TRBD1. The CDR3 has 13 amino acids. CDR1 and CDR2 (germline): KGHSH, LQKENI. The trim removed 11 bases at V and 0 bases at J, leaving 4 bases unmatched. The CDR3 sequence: CASGTDSNQPQHF. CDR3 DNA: TGTGCCTCCGGGACAGATAGCAATCAGCCCCAGCATTTT.

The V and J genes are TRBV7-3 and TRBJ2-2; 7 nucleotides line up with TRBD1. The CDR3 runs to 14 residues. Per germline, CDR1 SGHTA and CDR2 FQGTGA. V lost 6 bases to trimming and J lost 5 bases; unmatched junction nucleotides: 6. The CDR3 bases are TGTGCCAGCAGTCCCAACAGGGGAACCGGGGAGCTGTTTTTT. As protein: CASSPNRGTGELFF.

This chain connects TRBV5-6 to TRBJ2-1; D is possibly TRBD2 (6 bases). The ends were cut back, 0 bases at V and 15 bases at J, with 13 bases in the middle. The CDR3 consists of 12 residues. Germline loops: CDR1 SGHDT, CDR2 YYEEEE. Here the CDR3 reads CASSLGGGFRFF. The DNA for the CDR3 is TGTGCCAGCAGCTTGGGAGGAGGGTTTCGGTTCTTC.

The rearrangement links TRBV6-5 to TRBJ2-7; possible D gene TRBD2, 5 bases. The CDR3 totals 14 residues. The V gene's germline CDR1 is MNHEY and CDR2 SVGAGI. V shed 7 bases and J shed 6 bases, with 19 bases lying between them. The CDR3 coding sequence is TGTGCCAGCACCACCTCCCCCCTCGGAGGCGAGCAGTACTTC. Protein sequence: CASTTSPLGGEQYF.

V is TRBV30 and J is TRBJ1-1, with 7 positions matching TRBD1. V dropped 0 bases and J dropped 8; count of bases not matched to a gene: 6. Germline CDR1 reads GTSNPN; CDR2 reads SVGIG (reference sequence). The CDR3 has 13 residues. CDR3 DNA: TGTGCCTGGAGTGTACTGAGGGGGCACGAAGCTTTCTTT. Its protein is CAWSVLRGHEAFF.

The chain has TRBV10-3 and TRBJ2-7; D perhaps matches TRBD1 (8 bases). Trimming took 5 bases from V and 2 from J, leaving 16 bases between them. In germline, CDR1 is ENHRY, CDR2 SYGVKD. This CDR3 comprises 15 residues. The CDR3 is CAISLQGEGTYEQYF. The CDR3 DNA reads TGTGCCATCAGTTTACAGGGGGAGGGAACCTACGAGCAGTACTTC.